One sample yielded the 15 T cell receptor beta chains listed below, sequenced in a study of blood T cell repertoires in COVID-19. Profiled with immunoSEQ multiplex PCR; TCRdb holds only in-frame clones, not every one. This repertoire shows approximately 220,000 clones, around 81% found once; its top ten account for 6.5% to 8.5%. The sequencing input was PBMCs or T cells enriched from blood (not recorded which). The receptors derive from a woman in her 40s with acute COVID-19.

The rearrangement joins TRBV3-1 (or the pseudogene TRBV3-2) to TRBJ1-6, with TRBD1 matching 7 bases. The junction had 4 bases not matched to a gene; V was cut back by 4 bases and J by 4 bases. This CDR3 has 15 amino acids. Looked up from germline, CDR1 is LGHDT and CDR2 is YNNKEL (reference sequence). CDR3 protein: CASSRRTGYNSPLHF. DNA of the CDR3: TGTGCCAGCAGCCGCCGGACAGGTTATAATTCACCCCTCCACTTT.

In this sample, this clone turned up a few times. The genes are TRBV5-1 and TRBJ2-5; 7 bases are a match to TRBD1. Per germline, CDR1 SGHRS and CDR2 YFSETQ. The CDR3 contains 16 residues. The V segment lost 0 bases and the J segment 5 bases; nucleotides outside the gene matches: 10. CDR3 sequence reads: CASSLAGTTGRETQYF. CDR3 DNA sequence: TGCGCCAGCAGCTTGGCCGGTACGACAGGGCGGGAGACCCAGTACTTC.

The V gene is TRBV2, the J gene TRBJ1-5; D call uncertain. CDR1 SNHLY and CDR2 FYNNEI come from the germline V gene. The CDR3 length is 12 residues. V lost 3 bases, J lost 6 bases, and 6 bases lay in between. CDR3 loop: CASSESVQPQHF. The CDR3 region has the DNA TGTGCCAGCAGTGAGTCGGTTCAGCCCCAGCATTTT.

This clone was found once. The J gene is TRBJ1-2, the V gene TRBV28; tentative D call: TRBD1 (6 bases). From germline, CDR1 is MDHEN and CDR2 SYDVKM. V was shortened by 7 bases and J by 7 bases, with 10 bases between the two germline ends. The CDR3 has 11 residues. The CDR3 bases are TGTGCCAGCACAGGGGCGGGTGGCTACACCTTC. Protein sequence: CASTGAGGYTF.

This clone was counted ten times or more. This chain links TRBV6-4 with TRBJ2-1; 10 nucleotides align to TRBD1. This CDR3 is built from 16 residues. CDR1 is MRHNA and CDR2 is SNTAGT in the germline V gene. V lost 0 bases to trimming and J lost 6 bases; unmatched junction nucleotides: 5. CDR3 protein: CASSDSGTGDRNEQFF. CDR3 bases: TGTGCCAGCAGTGACTCCGGGACAGGGGACCGCAATGAGCAGTTCTTC.

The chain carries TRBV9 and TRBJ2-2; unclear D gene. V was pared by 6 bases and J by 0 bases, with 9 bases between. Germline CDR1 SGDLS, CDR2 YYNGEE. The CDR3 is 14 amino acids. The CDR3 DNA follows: TGTGCCAGCACCAGGTCCACGAACACCGGGGAGCTGTTTTTT. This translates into CASTRSTNTGELFF.

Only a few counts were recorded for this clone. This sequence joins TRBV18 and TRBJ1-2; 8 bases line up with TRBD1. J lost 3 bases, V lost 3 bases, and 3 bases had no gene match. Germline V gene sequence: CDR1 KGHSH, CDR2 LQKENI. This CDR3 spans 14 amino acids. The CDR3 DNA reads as TGTGCCAGCTCACCTTCACAGGGGGACTATGGCTACACCTTC. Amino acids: CASSPSQGDYGYTF.

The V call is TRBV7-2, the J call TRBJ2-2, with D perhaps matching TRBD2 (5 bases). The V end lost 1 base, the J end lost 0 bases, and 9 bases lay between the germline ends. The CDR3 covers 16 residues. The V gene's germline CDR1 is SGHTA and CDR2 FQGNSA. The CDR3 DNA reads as TGTGCCAGCAGCTTAGGCGGGCACGCGAACACCGGGGAGCTGTTTTTT. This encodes CASSLGGHANTGELFF.

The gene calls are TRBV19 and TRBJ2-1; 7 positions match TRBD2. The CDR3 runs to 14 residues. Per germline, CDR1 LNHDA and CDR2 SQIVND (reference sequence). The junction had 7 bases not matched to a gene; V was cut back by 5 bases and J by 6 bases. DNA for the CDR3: TGTGCCAGTAGTTTCGCGGGAGCTCGCAATGAGCAGTTCTTC. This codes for CASSFAGARNEQFF.

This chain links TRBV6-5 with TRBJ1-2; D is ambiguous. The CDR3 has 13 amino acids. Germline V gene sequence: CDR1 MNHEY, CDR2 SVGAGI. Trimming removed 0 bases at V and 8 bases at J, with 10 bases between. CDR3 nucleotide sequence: TGTGCCAGCAGTTACTCTCGGGTAGAGGGCTACACCTTC. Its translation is CASSYSRVEGYTF.

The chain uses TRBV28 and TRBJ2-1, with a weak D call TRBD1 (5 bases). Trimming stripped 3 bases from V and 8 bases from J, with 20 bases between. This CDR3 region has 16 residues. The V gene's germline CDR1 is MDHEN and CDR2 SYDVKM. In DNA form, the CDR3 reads TGTGCCAGCAGTTTGGTTTCGTCTCAGGGTGGCCATGAGCAGTTCTTC. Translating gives CASSLVSSQGGHEQFF.

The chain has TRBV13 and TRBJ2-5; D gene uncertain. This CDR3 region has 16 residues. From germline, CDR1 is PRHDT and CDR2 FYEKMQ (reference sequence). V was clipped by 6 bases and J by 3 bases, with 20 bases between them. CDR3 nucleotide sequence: TGTGCCAGCAGAGCAGTTGTGGGCAAGACAAAAGAGACCCAGTACTTC. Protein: CASRAVVGKTKETQYF.

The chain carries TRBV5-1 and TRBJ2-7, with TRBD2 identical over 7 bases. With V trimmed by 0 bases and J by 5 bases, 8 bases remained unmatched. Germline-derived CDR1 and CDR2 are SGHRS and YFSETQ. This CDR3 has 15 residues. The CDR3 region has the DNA TGCGCCAGCAGCTTGGCCCTGGGAGGGGCCAACGAGCAGTACTTC. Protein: CASSLALGGANEQYF.

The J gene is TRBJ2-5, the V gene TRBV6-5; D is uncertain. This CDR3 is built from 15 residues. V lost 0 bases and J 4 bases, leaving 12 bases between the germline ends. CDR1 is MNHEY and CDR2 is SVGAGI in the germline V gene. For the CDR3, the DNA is TGTGCCAGCAGTTACTCGTATAGTATTGGAGAGACCCAGTACTTC. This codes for CASSYSYSIGETQYF.

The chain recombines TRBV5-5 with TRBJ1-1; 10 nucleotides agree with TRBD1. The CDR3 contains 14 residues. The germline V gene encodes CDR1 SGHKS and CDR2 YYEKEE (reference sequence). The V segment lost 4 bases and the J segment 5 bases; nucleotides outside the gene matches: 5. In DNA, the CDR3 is TGTGCCAGCAGCAGGGGACAGGGGATGACTGAAGCTTTCTTT. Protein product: CASSRGQGMTEAFF.